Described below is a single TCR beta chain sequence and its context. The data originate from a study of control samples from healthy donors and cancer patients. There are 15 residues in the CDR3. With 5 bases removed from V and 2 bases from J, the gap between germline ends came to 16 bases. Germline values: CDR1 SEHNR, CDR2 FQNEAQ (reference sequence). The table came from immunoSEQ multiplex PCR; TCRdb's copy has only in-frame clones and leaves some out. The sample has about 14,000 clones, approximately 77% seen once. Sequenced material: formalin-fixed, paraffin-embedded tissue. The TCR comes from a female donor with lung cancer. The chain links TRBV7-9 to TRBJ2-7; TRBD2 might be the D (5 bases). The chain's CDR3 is CASSRGRTEAYEQYF. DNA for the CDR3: TGTGCCAGCAGCCGAGGACGAACGGAGGCCTACGAGCAGTACTTC. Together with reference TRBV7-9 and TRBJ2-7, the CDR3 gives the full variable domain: DTGVSQNPRHKITKRGQNVTFRCDPISEHNRLYWYRQTLGQGPEFLTYFQNEAQLEKSRLLSDRFSAERPKGSFSTLEIQRTEQGDSAMYLCASSRGRTEAYEQYFGPGTRLTVT.